This T cell receptor (beta chain) comes out of a study of CD8 T cells in Susac syndrome. Relapsing-remitting disease, either stable or active, was present in the treatment-naive patients who were the multiple sclerosis controls. Roughly 0.5 to 1 ug RNA was reverse transcribed with random hexamers. One entry per CDR3 protein results from TCRdb running MiXCR on the immunoSEQ multiplex PCR reads. The table shows some 110,000 distinct CDR3 sequences, with about 92% occurring only once. The TCR comes from a human donor with multiple sclerosis. The sample taken for sequencing was CD4+ T cells from PBMCs.

The CDR3 DNA follows: TGTGCCAGCAGTCTACAAGACGGCGAGACCCAGTACTTC. Translation: CASSLQDGETQYF. J is TRBJ2-5 and V is TRBV12-3 or TRBV12-4; D unresolved. This CDR3 spans 13 amino acids. V dropped 5 bases and J dropped 5 bases, with 12 bases sitting between them.